This is a list of T cell receptor beta chains from one sample in a study of T cell responses to AZD1222 COVID-19 vaccine. Sequencing was performed with immunoSEQ multiplex PCR; in TCRdb, only in-frame clones are kept and a portion is missing. The sample contains about 140,000 clones, about 90% of which appear only once. The specimen was peripheral blood, collected on day 0 of AZD1222 vaccination. These TCRs come from an adult in good health. Both conserved end residues are part of each CDR3. Each record gives: J gene, V gene, clone size, D gene, CDR3 protein, CDR3 DNA. The D gene is left open where the match is weak. The size of a clone is reported for some rows only, either as once, few or many, or as a class for expanded clones.

J gene: TRBJ2-3
V gene: TRBV24-1
clone size: NA
D gene: NA
CDR3 protein: CATSDNSGEGTDTQYF
CDR3 DNA: TGTGCCACCAGTGATAATAGTGGTGAGGGGACAGATACGCAGTATTTT

J gene: TRBJ1-1
V gene: TRBV12-3/TRBV12-4
clone size: NA
D gene: NA
CDR3 protein: CASSFGGGTEAFF
CDR3 DNA: TGTGCCAGCAGTTTCGGAGGAGGGACTGAAGCTTTCTTT

J gene: TRBJ2-7
V gene: TRBV28
clone size: NA
D gene: TRBD2
CDR3 protein: CASSPISAGGPYEQYF
CDR3 DNA: TGTGCCAGCAGTCCCATCTCAGCGGGAGGGCCTTACGAGCAGTACTTC

J gene: TRBJ1-2
V gene: TRBV4-3
clone size: once
D gene: NA
CDR3 protein: CASSQDTDGNYGYTF
CDR3 DNA: TGCGCCAGCAGCCAAGACACCGACGGCAACTATGGCTACACCTTC

J gene: TRBJ2-1
V gene: TRBV7-9
clone size: NA
D gene: NA
CDR3 protein: CASSPPLGPSNEQFF
CDR3 DNA: TGTGCCAGCAGCCCCCCCCTAGGACCTTCCAATGAGCAGTTCTTC

J gene: TRBJ1-3
V gene: TRBV7-8
clone size: NA
D gene: NA
CDR3 protein: CASSFGMRNTIYF
CDR3 DNA: TGTGCCAGCAGCTTCGGGATGCGGAACACCATATATTTT

J gene: TRBJ1-4
V gene: TRBV7-9
clone size: NA
D gene: NA
CDR3 protein: CASRSGLEKLFF
CDR3 DNA: TGTGCCAGCAGATCGGGACTGGAAAAACTGTTTTTT

J gene: TRBJ2-7
V gene: TRBV7-9
clone size: NA
D gene: NA
CDR3 protein: CASSFRERPYEQYF
CDR3 DNA: TGTGCCAGCAGCTTCCGGGAGAGACCGTACGAGCAGTACTTC

J gene: TRBJ1-2
V gene: TRBV11-2
clone size: few
D gene: NA
CDR3 protein: CASTQGRSPPYGYTF
CDR3 DNA: TGTGCCAGCACCCAGGGCAGGTCCCCTCCGTATGGCTACACCTTC

J gene: TRBJ1-2
V gene: TRBV5-5
clone size: NA
D gene: NA
CDR3 protein: CASSLAVWGDYGYTF
CDR3 DNA: TGTGCCAGCAGCTTGGCCGTTTGGGGGGACTATGGCTACACCTTC

J gene: TRBJ2-7
V gene: TRBV5-1
clone size: NA
D gene: NA
CDR3 protein: CASRWGPSYEQYF
CDR3 DNA: TGCGCCAGCAGGTGGGGCCCGAGCTACGAGCAGTACTTC

J gene: TRBJ1-1
V gene: TRBV7-2
clone size: NA
D gene: NA
CDR3 protein: CASSLNGRAEAFF
CDR3 DNA: TGTGCCAGCAGCTTAAATGGTCGGGCTGAAGCTTTCTTT

J gene: TRBJ1-2
V gene: TRBV15
clone size: NA
D gene: TRBD1
CDR3 protein: CATSRGLRDSNYGYTF
CDR3 DNA: TGTGCCACCAGCAGAGGTCTTAGGGACAGCAACTATGGCTACACCTTC

J gene: TRBJ2-1
V gene: TRBV12-3/TRBV12-4
clone size: NA
D gene: TRBD2
CDR3 protein: CASSRTSRQFF
CDR3 DNA: TGTGCCAGCAGCCGGACTAGCAGGCAGTTCTTC

J gene: TRBJ1-2
V gene: TRBV19
clone size: NA
D gene: NA
CDR3 protein: CASSSTEGYTF
CDR3 DNA: TGTGCCAGTAGTTCGACAGAGGGCTACACCTTC

J gene: TRBJ2-7
V gene: TRBV5-3
clone size: few
D gene: NA
CDR3 protein: CARSLVYEQYF
CDR3 DNA: TGTGCCAGAAGCTTGGTCTACGAGCAGTACTTC

J gene: TRBJ2-7
V gene: TRBV27
clone size: NA
D gene: NA
CDR3 protein: CASSVDREGYEQYF
CDR3 DNA: TGTGCCAGCAGTGTGGACAGGGAGGGGTACGAGCAGTACTTC

J gene: TRBJ1-6
V gene: TRBV6-4
clone size: few
D gene: NA
CDR3 protein: CASSDSTNSPLHF
CDR3 DNA: TGTGCCAGCAGTGACTCGACAAATTCACCCCTCCACTTT

J gene: TRBJ1-1
V gene: TRBV3-1/TRBV3-2
clone size: NA
D gene: NA
CDR3 protein: CASSQKSANTEAFF
CDR3 DNA: TGTGCCAGCAGCCAAAAGAGTGCGAACACTGAAGCTTTCTTT

J gene: TRBJ1-1
V gene: TRBV6-5
clone size: NA
D gene: NA
CDR3 protein: CASKPPDPMNTEAFF
CDR3 DNA: TGTGCCAGCAAGCCTCCGGACCCAATGAACACTGAAGCTTTCTTT

J gene: TRBJ1-2
V gene: TRBV27
clone size: NA
D gene: NA
CDR3 protein: CASSLRGSYGYTF
CDR3 DNA: TGTGCCAGCAGTTTGAGGGGTAGCTATGGCTACACCTTC

J gene: TRBJ1-2
V gene: TRBV3-1/TRBV3-2
clone size: NA
D gene: NA
CDR3 protein: CASSQSGSYGYTF
CDR3 DNA: TGTGCCAGCAGCCAATCGGGCAGTTATGGCTACACCTTC

J gene: TRBJ2-2
V gene: TRBV7-6
clone size: once
D gene: NA
CDR3 protein: CASSLETLNTGELFF
CDR3 DNA: TGTGCCAGCAGCTTAGAGACACTGAACACCGGGGAGCTGTTTTTT

J gene: TRBJ2-7
V gene: TRBV10-3
clone size: NA
D gene: NA
CDR3 protein: CAISELGEQYF
CDR3 DNA: TGTGCCATCAGTGAACTAGGCGAGCAGTACTTC

J gene: TRBJ2-7
V gene: TRBV29-1
clone size: NA
D gene: NA
CDR3 protein: CSVLGSRGPLYEQYF
CDR3 DNA: TGCAGCGTTCTTGGCTCCAGGGGTCCCCTCTACGAGCAGTACTTC

J gene: TRBJ1-1
V gene: TRBV10-1
clone size: NA
D gene: TRBD1
CDR3 protein: CASSDSTGRTEAFF
CDR3 DNA: TGCGCCAGCAGTGACTCGACAGGGCGCACTGAAGCTTTCTTT

J gene: TRBJ2-1
V gene: TRBV9
clone size: NA
D gene: TRBD2
CDR3 protein: CATTGSGGARFHNEQFF
CDR3 DNA: TGTGCCACCACTGGAAGCGGGGGGGCACGTTTCCACAATGAGCAGTTCTTC

J gene: TRBJ1-2
V gene: TRBV29-1
clone size: NA
D gene: NA
CDR3 protein: CSVVRRANYGYTF
CDR3 DNA: TGCAGCGTTGTACGCAGAGCTAACTATGGCTACACCTTC

J gene: TRBJ2-1
V gene: TRBV24-1
clone size: NA
D gene: TRBD2
CDR3 protein: CATSAAGEGDENEQFF
CDR3 DNA: TGTGCCACCAGTGCAGCGGGAGAGGGGGATGAGAATGAGCAGTTCTTC